This TCR beta chain was found in a study of T cell responses to AZD1222 COVID-19 vaccine. The CDR3 is made up of 13 amino acids. V was pared by 0 bases and J by 1 base, with 3 bases between. Germline V lookup: CDR1 MNHEY, CDR2 SVGAGI. A remark on this clone: Its specificity is not known.

Notes on the study in general: Receipt of two AZD1222 doses was followed by a rise in Spike-specific TCR breadth and depth. Along spike, vaccine-associated CD4 TCRs were found throughout, with dominance at 160-218 and 743-854. Donors were chiefly white British, with a greater number of females, and clonal diversity was perhaps underestimated.

Data came from immunoSEQ multiplex PCR; TCRdb stores just in-frame clones and leaves some out. The table lists over 15,000 clones, roughly 79% of them singletons, with 21% in the top ten. This rearrangement joins TRBV6-5 to TRBJ1-1; D is unresolved. The receptor was derived from an adult who received the AZD1222 COVID-19 vaccine. Sequenced here: peripheral blood, sampled 28 days after the second AZD1222 dose. This CDR3 reads CASSYSWNTEAFF. DNA of the CDR3: TGTGCCAGCAGTTACTCGTGGAACACTGAAGCTTTCTTT.